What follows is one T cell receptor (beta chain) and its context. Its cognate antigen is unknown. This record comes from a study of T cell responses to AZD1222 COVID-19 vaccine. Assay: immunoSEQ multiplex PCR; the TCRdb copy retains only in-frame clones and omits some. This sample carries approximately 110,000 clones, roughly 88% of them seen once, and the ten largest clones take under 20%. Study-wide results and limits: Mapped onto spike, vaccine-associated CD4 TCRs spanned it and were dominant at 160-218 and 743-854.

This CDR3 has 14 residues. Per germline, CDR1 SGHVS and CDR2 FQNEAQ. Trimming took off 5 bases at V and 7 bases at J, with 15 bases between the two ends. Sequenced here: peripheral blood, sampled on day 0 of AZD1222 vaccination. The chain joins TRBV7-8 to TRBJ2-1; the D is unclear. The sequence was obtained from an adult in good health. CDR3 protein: CASSPHAAFNEQFF. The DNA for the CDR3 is TGTGCCAGCAGCCCTCATGCGGCTTTTAATGAGCAGTTCTTC.